The clone carrying this T cell receptor beta chain appeared once. This sample stems from a study of blood T cell repertoires in COVID-19. Whole-study context: Whether acute or convalescent, the COVID-19 samples came from the United States, Italy and Spain. T cells, B-cell-depleted T cells, or PBMCs provided the cDNA or gDNA that served as material.

Study processing details: Quantification of nucleated cells was approximated via reference gene primer amplification. Clones were read by immunoSEQ multiplex PCR, and TCRdb kept only the in-frame ones, dropping some. That table supplies the V and J calls and clone size; D and trimming were determined from the DNA. This sample has roughly 30,000 clones; roughly nine tenths occur once, and the top ten carry approximately 3.7%. The material sequenced was peripheral blood. This receptor was taken from a man aged 55 to 70 with acute or convalescent COVID-19.

The CDR3 protein is CASSGSGGPQETQYF. The CDR3 coding sequence is TGTGCCAGCAGCGGTAGCGGGGGGCCCCAAGAGACCCAGTACTTC. The chain recombines TRBV7-3 with TRBJ2-5; the match to TRBD2 covers 10 bases. The CDR3 loop spans 15 amino acids. Trimming removed 5 bases from V and 1 base from J; junction bases left unmatched: 4. Germline V gene sequence: CDR1 SGHTA, CDR2 FQGTGA.